These 13 T cell receptor beta chains were all obtained from the same sample, sequenced in a study of blood T cell repertoires in COVID-19. Repertoires were generated with immunoSEQ multiplex PCR, while TCRdb's copy carries only in-frame clones and drops some. The sample yields roughly 300,000 clones, roughly 87% seen once. The sequencing input was PBMCs or T cells enriched from blood (not recorded which). The receptors stem from a woman aged 30 to 39 who had recovered from COVID-19.

The genes are TRBV4-3 and TRBJ1-1; perhaps TRBD1 as D (6 bases). Germline loops: CDR1 LGHNA, CDR2 YSLEER. Trimming took 1 base from V and 3 from J, leaving 12 bases between them. CDR3 length: 15 residues. CDR3 DNA sequence: TGCGCCAGCAGCCAAGGCCGGGCAGGGGACACTGAAGCTTTCTTT. Its protein product is CASSQGRAGDTEAFF.

The rearrangement links TRBV19 to TRBJ2-7; possibly TRBD1 for D (5 bases). This CDR3 has 14 residues. V was pared by 2 bases and J by 5 bases, with 13 bases between. Per germline, CDR1 LNHDA and CDR2 SQIVND (reference sequence). CDR3 in amino acids: CASSISNRPHEQYF. The CDR3 region has the DNA TGTGCCAGTAGTATATCAAACAGGCCCCACGAGCAGTACTTC.

This chain joins TRBV6-4 and TRBJ2-1; TRBD2 is a possible D gene (5 bases). This CDR3 is 14 amino acids long. V lost 7 bases to trimming and J lost 5 bases, with 15 bases between them. Looked up from germline, CDR1 is MRHNA and CDR2 is SNTAGT. The CDR3 DNA reads as TGTGCCAGCAAACTAATTCACGGGGACAATGAGCAGTTCTTC. Residues: CASKLIHGDNEQFF.

This chain uses TRBV30 with TRBJ2-7, with D possibly being TRBD2 (6 bases). Trimming left V 0 bases short and J 2 bases short, with 11 bases between. The CDR3 has 14 amino acids. Germline CDR1 reads GTSNPN; CDR2 reads SVGIG (reference sequence). Here the CDR3 reads CAWSVGGYPYEQYF. CDR3 DNA: TGTGCCTGGAGTGTTGGGGGGTACCCCTACGAGCAGTACTTC.

The genes are TRBV3-1 (or the pseudogene TRBV3-2) and TRBJ2-1, with 13 bases identical to TRBD2. Losses at the gene ends were 5 bases for V and 11 bases for J; bases not matched to a gene: 12. The CDR3 is made up of 16 amino acids. Per germline, CDR1 LGHDT and CDR2 YNNKEL (reference sequence). In DNA, the CDR3 is TGTGCCAGCAGCACAGGACTAGCGGGGGCTCCCCAACAGCAGTTCTTC. As protein: CASSTGLAGAPQQQFF.

The CDR3 reads CASALGGVNTEAFF. For the CDR3, the DNA is TGTGCCAGTGCCCTGGGGGGAGTGAACACTGAAGCTTTCTTT. The chain couples TRBV19 to TRBJ1-1; D is perhaps TRBD1 (5 bases). This CDR3 has 14 amino acids. Germline V gene data show CDR1 as LNHDA and CDR2 as SQIVND (reference sequence). The ends were cut back, 8 bases at V and 0 bases at J, with 13 bases in the middle. Complete variable domain (other parts from reference TRBV19 and TRBJ1-1): DGGITQSPKYLFRKEGQNVTLSCEQNLNHDAMYWYRQDPGQGLRLIYYSQIVNDFQKGDIAEGYSVSREKKESFPLTVTSAQKNPTAFYLCASALGGVNTEAFFGQGTRLTVV.

The chain uses TRBV2 and TRBJ1-2; D is uncertain. Germline V CDR1 and CDR2: SNHLY, FYNNEI. This CDR3 spans 15 amino acids. The germline V and J ends were trimmed by 4 bases and 5 bases, with 17 bases remaining between them. The CDR3 loop is CASSAMSPQAYGYTF. CDR3 DNA sequence: TGTGCCAGCAGTGCCATGTCACCTCAGGCGTATGGCTACACCTTC.

The V and J genes are TRBV7-2 and TRBJ1-4; tentative D call: TRBD1 (6 bases). Trimming pared 5 bases from V and 7 bases from J, leaving 14 bases between. CDR1 and CDR2 (germline): SGHTA, FQGNSA. The CDR3 covers 14 residues. The CDR3 DNA reads TGTGCCAGCAGCCCCGGGCAGGGGACTGAAAAACTGTTTTTT. Amino acids: CASSPGQGTEKLFF.

The CDR3 loop is CASSGSGGLYEQYF. For the CDR3, the DNA is TGTGCCAGCAGCGGTAGCGGGGGTCTTTACGAGCAGTACTTC. This chain links TRBV7-2 with TRBJ2-7; 9 nucleotides agree with TRBD2. V lost 5 bases, J lost 4 bases, and 6 bases stayed unmatched. This CDR3 has 14 residues. Germline V gene lookup returns CDR1 SGHTA and CDR2 FQGNSA.

This chain uses TRBV5-6 with TRBJ1-2; TRBD1 matches 8 bases. From germline, CDR1 is SGHDT and CDR2 YYEEEE. CDR3 length: 14 amino acids. J gave up 1 base and V 2 bases, and 1 base lay outside the gene matches. The CDR3 loop reads CASSFDRGNYGYTF. The CDR3 DNA reads TGTGCCAGCAGCTTTGACAGGGGTAACTATGGCTACACCTTC.

This chain connects TRBV19 to TRBJ2-3; TRBD2 matches at 9 bases. V trimming: 6 bases; J trimming: 2 bases; junction bases outside the gene matches: 9. The CDR3 length is 16 residues. CDR1 LNHDA and CDR2 SQIVND come from the germline V gene (reference sequence). CDR3 bases: TGTGCCAGTAGATCAATCCTAGCGGGGACCACAGATACGCAGTATTTT. It encodes CASRSILAGTTDTQYF.

This chain joins TRBV3-1 (or the pseudogene TRBV3-2) and TRBJ1-4; D gene ambiguous. Germline V gene lookup returns CDR1 LGHDT and CDR2 YNNKEL (reference sequence). With 2 bases removed from V and 0 bases from J, the gap between germline ends came to 13 bases. This CDR3 comprises 17 residues. The DNA of the CDR3 is TGTGCCAGCAGCCAAAGCTATCCAACTGCAACTAATGAAAAACTGTTTTTT. Protein product: CASSQSYPTATNEKLFF.

The chain is built from TRBV18 and TRBJ1-5, with 7 bases that match TRBD1. The germline CDR1 and CDR2 sequences are KGHSH and LQKENI. Losses at the gene ends were 4 bases for V and 0 bases for J; bases not matched to a gene: 6. The CDR3 contains 16 residues. The CDR3 loop is CASSREGASSNQPQHF. The CDR3, as DNA: TGTGCCAGCTCACGCGAGGGGGCATCTAGCAATCAGCCCCAGCATTTT.